This TCR beta chain was sequenced in a study of OX40 agonist ivuxolimab in advanced cancers. TCRdb keeps only in-frame clones here, not all; method: immunoSEQ multiplex PCR. The data show roughly 49,000 clones, roughly four fifths seen once. The CDR3 consists of 16 residues. V was trimmed by 1 base and J by 0 bases, leaving 12 bases between them. Looked up from germline, CDR1 is SGHRS and CDR2 is YFSETQ. The sequences come from CD4+ or CD8+ T cells sorted from blood, collected in a trial of the OX40 agonist ivuxolimab. This chain joins TRBV5-1 and TRBJ2-3; perhaps D is TRBD1 or TRBD2 (5 bases each). The source of this sequence is an adult with an advanced solid tumor such as melanoma, head and neck, liver or kidney cancer. The DNA for the CDR3 is TGCGCCAGCAGCTTGTCCGGGACCCCGAGCACAGATACGCAGTATTTT. This codes for CASSLSGTPSTDTQYF.